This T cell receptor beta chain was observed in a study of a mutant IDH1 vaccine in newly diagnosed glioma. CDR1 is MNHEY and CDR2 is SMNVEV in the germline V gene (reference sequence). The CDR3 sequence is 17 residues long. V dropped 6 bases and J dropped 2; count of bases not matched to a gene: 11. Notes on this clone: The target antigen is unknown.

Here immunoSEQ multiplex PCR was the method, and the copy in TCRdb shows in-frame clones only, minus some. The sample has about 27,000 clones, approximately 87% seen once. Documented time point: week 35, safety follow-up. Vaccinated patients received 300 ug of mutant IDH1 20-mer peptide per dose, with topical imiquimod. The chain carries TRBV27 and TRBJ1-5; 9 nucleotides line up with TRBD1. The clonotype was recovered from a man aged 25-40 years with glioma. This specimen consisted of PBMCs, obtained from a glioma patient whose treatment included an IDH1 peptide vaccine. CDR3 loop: CASSKNRGPIGNQPQHF. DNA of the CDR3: TGTGCCAGCAGCAAAAACAGGGGGCCCATCGGCAATCAGCCCCAGCATTTT.